This passage covers 14 T cell receptor beta chains from one sample sequenced in a study of cytomegalovirus exposure and HLA in healthy donors. The PCR was carried out with 60 Vbeta primers and 13 Jbeta primers. Sequencing was performed with immunoSEQ multiplex PCR; in TCRdb, only in-frame clones are kept and a portion is missing. This table has approximately 150,000 clones, 80% to 90% appearing once. The sample comprised PBMCs. These receptors all stem from a middle-aged man in good health and CMV-seropositive.

J is TRBJ1-1 and V is TRBV15, with 10 bases identical to TRBD1. The junction had 2 bases not matched to a gene; V was cut back by 3 bases and J by 1 base. CDR3 length equals 15 residues. The V gene's germline CDR1 is LNHNV and CDR2 YYDKDF (reference sequence). CDR3 coding DNA: TGTGCCACCAGCAGGGGACAGGGGAAGAACACTGAAGCTTTCTTT. This encodes CATSRGQGKNTEAFF.

The V and J genes are TRBV7-9 and TRBJ1-2; possibly TRBD1 for D (6 bases). V lost 5 bases and J lost 7, with 14 bases in between. Looked up from germline, CDR1 is SEHNR and CDR2 is FQNEAQ (reference sequence). CDR3 length equals 13 residues. The CDR3 bases are TGTGCCAGCAGCATCGCAGGGGCGGGTGGCTACACCTTC. Protein sequence: CASSIAGAGGYTF.

This clone was counted a few times. The chain recombines TRBV7-8 with TRBJ2-7, with TRBD2 as a possible D gene (6 bases). This CDR3 spans 15 amino acids. V was shortened by 0 bases and J by 3 bases, with 12 bases between the two germline ends. The V gene's germline CDR1 is SGHVS and CDR2 FQNEAQ. The CDR3 nucleotides are TGTGCCAGCAGCTTAGCTCTAGCGACCCTCTACGAGCAGTACTTC. Its protein product is CASSLALATLYEQYF.

The chain joins TRBV10-3 to TRBJ2-1, with TRBD2 matching over 8 bases. CDR3 length: 20 residues. The germline V gene has CDR1 ENHRY and CDR2 SYGVKD. Trimming removed 3 bases from V and 0 bases from J; junction bases left unmatched: 16. CDR3 region: CAISDPYRREDWSSYNEQFF. CDR3 bases: TGTGCCATCAGTGATCCGTATAGGCGGGAGGATTGGAGCTCCTACAATGAGCAGTTCTTC.

J is TRBJ2-4 and V is TRBV13, with 9 nucleotides matching TRBD1. Germline V lookup: CDR1 PRHDT, CDR2 FYEKMQ (reference sequence). The CDR3 has 13 amino acids. Trimming cost V 5 bases and J 8 bases; bases outside gene matches: 4. CDR3 nucleotides: TGTGCCAGCAGCCCCGGGACAGGGCACATTCAGTACTTC. Encoded protein: CASSPGTGHIQYF.

This clone was observed a single time. The chain is built from TRBV5-6 and TRBJ1-6; TRBD1 matches at 9 bases. The CDR3 covers 15 residues. Losses at the gene ends were 4 bases for V and 8 bases for J; bases not matched to a gene: 7. Germline loops: CDR1 SGHDT, CDR2 YYEEEE. The CDR3: CASSGRTGEDSPLHF. CDR3 bases: TGTGCCAGCAGCGGAAGGACAGGGGAAGATTCACCCCTCCACTTT.

This clone was counted a few times. CDR3 amino acids: CATSREPRETGELFF. CDR3 sequence (DNA): TGTGCCACCAGCAGAGAGCCGCGGGAGACCGGGGAGCTGTTTTTT. V gene TRBV15 combines with J gene TRBJ2-2; 7 positions agree with TRBD2. This CDR3 comprises 15 residues. Trimming took 0 bases from V and 5 from J; bases not matched to a gene: 3. The germline V gene encodes CDR1 LNHNV and CDR2 YYDKDF (reference sequence). The whole variable domain, filled in from reference TRBV15 and TRBJ2-2, reads DAMVIQNPRYQVTQFGKPVTLSCSQTLNHNVMYWYQQKSSQAPKLLFHYYDKDFNNEADTPDNFQSRRPNTSFCFLDIRSPGLGDTAMYLCATSREPRETGELFFGEGSRLTVL.

V gene TRBV7-2 combines with J gene TRBJ2-1; a possible D gene is TRBD2 (6 bases). Trimming cost V 1 base and J 6 bases, with 16 bases left between them. The germline V gene has CDR1 SGHTA and CDR2 FQGNSA. The CDR3 loop spans 16 amino acids. For the CDR3, the DNA is TGTGCCAGCAGCTTAGGGCTCGGGAGAACGACCAATGAGCAGTTCTTC. Encoded protein: CASSLGLGRTTNEQFF.

The chain employs TRBV7-2 and TRBJ2-2, with 12 bases aligning to TRBD2. The length of the CDR3 is 15 residues. The germline CDR1 and CDR2 sequences are SGHTA and FQGNSA. The junction had 6 bases not matched to a gene; V was cut back by 6 bases and J by 7 bases. CDR3 in amino acids: CASRLAGGRDGELFF. The CDR3 region has the DNA TGTGCCAGCAGGCTAGCGGGGGGGCGGGACGGGGAGCTGTTTTTT.

This clone has just a few counts. This chain links TRBV6-1 with TRBJ1-1; D is possibly TRBD1 (5 bases). The germline CDR1 and CDR2 sequences are MNHNS and SASEGT. V lost 6 bases to trimming and J lost 0 bases, with 14 bases between them. CDR3 length: 15 amino acids. CDR3 region: CASSTTTVLNTEAFF. The DNA for the CDR3 is TGTGCCAGCAGCACAACGACAGTCTTGAACACTGAAGCTTTCTTT.

The chain uses TRBV6-5 and TRBJ1-6; 7 positions match TRBD1. The CDR3 is 14 residues long. V lost 6 bases to trimming and J lost 7 bases; unmatched junction nucleotides: 6. CDR1 and CDR2 from the germline V gene are MNHEY and SVGAGI. In DNA, the CDR3 is TGTGCCAGCAGCGCCGGGACAGCGAATTCACCCCTCCACTTT. Protein sequence: CASSAGTANSPLHF.

This sequence joins TRBV28 and TRBJ2-5; tentatively, D is TRBD2 (5 bases). Per the germline V gene, CDR1 is MDHEN and CDR2 is SYDVKM. V was clipped by 2 bases and J by 3 bases, with 16 bases between them. This CDR3 is built from 16 residues. CDR3: CASSLGDAAAEETQYF. For the CDR3, the DNA is TGTGCCAGCAGTTTAGGTGACGCAGCAGCGGAAGAGACCCAGTACTTC.

Of note for this clone: Other DNA sequences in this sample translate to the same CDR3. The chain couples TRBV4-3 to TRBJ2-2; D might be TRBD2 (6 bases). This CDR3 has 15 residues. Germline V CDR1 and CDR2: LGHNA, YSLEER. Trimming cost V 1 base and J 2 bases, with 8 bases left between them. The DNA for the CDR3 is TGCGCCAGCAGCCAAGGGACTACAAACACCGGGGAGCTGTTTTTT. This sequence encodes CASSQGTTNTGELFF.

The gene calls are TRBV19 and TRBJ1-6; 8 nucleotides agree with TRBD1. Germline assignment: CDR1 LNHDA and CDR2 SQIVND (reference sequence). With V trimmed by 6 bases and J by 9 bases, 10 bases remained unmatched. The CDR3 covers 15 residues. The CDR3 coding sequence is TGTGCCAGTAGCCCCTGGACAGGGAGTCGTTCACCCCTCCACTTT. This sequence encodes CASSPWTGSRSPLHF.